The T cell receptor beta chain under discussion was sequenced for a study of T cells after yellow fever vaccination (dated by TCRdb to about 2019). Regarding the research as a whole: The SMART-Seq v4 Ultra Low Input RNA kit was used to prepare libraries from fractions with low cell numbers. Two healthy male donors made up the cohort, one aged 18 to 30 years and the other aged 30 to 39 years. Bulk PBMC replicates and cell subsets were isolated from blood drawn at multiple timepoints before and after both primary and secondary immunization. To follow T-cell clones before and after both primary and booster YFV17D yellow fever vaccination, bulk TCR alpha and beta repertoires underwent longitudinal sequencing.

This specimen's treatment or condition label, interpreted: live attenuated yellow fever vaccine strain. PBMCs were isolated from peripheral blood using a standard Ficoll-Paque protocol. Dynabeads CD4 and CD8 positive selection kits were used to isolate the CD4 and CD8 T-cell fractions. TriZol was used to extract RNA from bulk PBMCs, from CD4 and CD8 fractions, and from dextramer-positive and dextramer-negative fractions. TCR cDNA was synthesized by 5'RACE template switching, which introduced a universal primer site and unique molecular identifiers. Priming of cDNA synthesis was performed from both the TCR alpha and TCR beta constant segments. Library amplification involved two PCR steps, and the second step added sample barcodes and sequencing adapters. Sequencing of the libraries was done on either Illumina HiSeq 2500 (2x100 bp) or NovaSeq (2x150 bp). The authors' pipeline ran thus. Demultiplexing of reads and collapsing into UMI consensus sequences were performed with MIGEC, and V(D)J alignment was carried out with MiXCR. Vaccine-responding clonotypes were identified with edgeR using replicate PBMC samples, with FDR below 0.01 and a log2 fold change above 5 up to day 15 being required. Each bulk clonotype received a CD4 or CD8 identity based on whether the sequenced CD4 or CD8 repertoire contained that clonotype at higher abundance. TCRdb applied fastp at Q25 and MiXCR to the public reads, then kept only in-frame beta chains. Rows with a matching CDR3 protein are joined into one entry that keeps the most common DNA and genes. TCRdb's processing, not the authors' own work, is the source of the V and J calls. Recorded for this sample are some 110,000 distinct CDR3 sequences; about 7.8% of them occurred a single time. The top ten clonotypes cover approximately 2.7% of the sample.

General findings and caveats noted by the study authors: The secondary T-cell response was found to be weaker but faster than the primary response, with a peak reached on day 5 rather than on day 15. Because the study included only a couple of donors, the extent to which the findings can be generalized is limited. Most clones expanded after primary vaccination were re-detected after the booster (96% of CD4 and about 88% of CD8), suggesting broad memory maintenance. Because abundant contaminating clonotypes from the bulk population could be contained in FACS-sorted repertoires, computational filtering was required. A small share of clonotypes was detected in both CD4 and CD8 compartments, with the overlap likely arising from convergent recombination.

This clonotype is considered large (0.1 to 1%). The antigen it binds to is not known. It has no much larger one-base neighbor in the sample; base qualities were not kept. This clonotype originated in a man between 18 and 29 years old who received the YFV17D yellow fever vaccine. Specimen: CD4+ T cells sorted from PBMCs, collected roughly 46 days after the first yellow fever vaccination.

The CDR3 reads CASSLRQGNTEAFF. The bases read TGTGCCAGCAGTCTCAGACAGGGAAACACTGAAGCTTTCTTT. The chain employs TRBV2 and TRBJ1-1, with 7 central nucleotides matching TRBD1. The CDR3 runs 14 residues from the cysteine to the phenylalanine. The kept DNA is CDR3 alone, 42 bases in frame from the first base. The V end gives up 5 bases and the J end 2 bases, leaving 5 bases in the junction not matched to a gene. For CDR1 and CDR2, the germline V gene lists SNHLY and FYNNEI.